The 27 T cell receptor beta chains below come from one sample, sequenced in a study of blood T cells in healthy people across ages. Then a second PCR, running roughly 7 to 11 cycles, was carried out with a sample-barcoded 5' primer and a J-beta primer mix. TCRdb passed the 5' RACE reads through MiXCR, listing each CDR3 protein once. The table records around 970,000 distinct CDR3 sequences, about 53% of them present only once. The specimen was blood. The origin of the receptors is a woman between 55 and 75 years old in good health.

A word on this clonotype: The junction departs from germline at one end; a sequencing error may be responsible. The CDR3 DNA is TGTGCCTGCAGCCGGGCTAGCGGACCCTACGAGCAGTACTTC. Translation: CACSRASGPYEQYF. This chain joins TRBV11-2 and TRBJ2-4; the match to TRBD2 covers 7 bases. The closer fit of TRBJ2-7 to the DNA end suggests the J call may be wrong. The CDR3 has 14 amino acids. Germline CDR1 SGHAT, CDR2 FQNNGV.

The table lists this clonotype with many counts. This sequence joins TRBV28 and TRBJ2-1; no reliable D call. V was shortened by 6 bases and J by 6 bases, with 9 bases between the two germline ends. Looked up from germline, CDR1 is MDHEN and CDR2 is SYDVKM. The CDR3 is made up of 12 amino acids. As DNA, the CDR3 is TGTGCCAGCAGCGGAAATGGCAATGAGCAGTTCTTC. Its protein product is CASSGNGNEQFF. The full variable domain, its missing parts supplied by reference TRBV28 and TRBJ2-1, is DVKVTQSSRYLVKRTGEKVFLECVQDMDHENMFWYRQDPGLGLRLIYFSYDVKMKEKGDIPEGYSVSREKKERFSLILESASTNQTSMYLCASSGNGNEQFFGPGTRLTVL.

The chain joins TRBV6-2 or TRBV6-3 to TRBJ1-5; 9 bases fit TRBD1. The junction had 15 bases not matched to a gene; V was cut back by 10 bases and J by 2 bases. Germline CDR1 MNHEY, CDR2 SVGEGT. The CDR3 loop spans 17 amino acids. CDR3: CATRANRGREGNQPQHF. In DNA form, the CDR3 reads TGTGCCACCAGAGCGAACAGGGGGCGCGAGGGCAATCAGCCCCAGCATTTT.

This clonotype has more than one count but fewer than ten. V usage is TRBV10-3 and J usage is TRBJ1-2, with a possible D match to TRBD1 (6 bases). V lost 7 bases and J lost 0, with 12 bases in between. This CDR3 is built from 14 residues. CDR1 ENHRY and CDR2 SYGVKD come from the germline V gene. In nucleotides, the CDR3 is TGTGCCATCAAACCGGGACACACTAACTATGGCTACACCTTC. It specifies CAIKPGHTNYGYTF.

The chain couples TRBV7-9 to TRBJ2-4, with a possible D match to TRBD2 (5 bases). The DNA matches TRBJ2-7 better at its end, which makes the J call doubtful. The germline CDR1 and CDR2 sequences are SEHNR and FQNEAQ (reference sequence). The CDR3 is 13 amino acids. DNA of the CDR3: TGTGCCAGCAACCCCGAGGCGGGCTACGAGCAGTACTTC. Protein product: CASNPEAGYEQYF.

This clonotype has a handful of counts. The chain links TRBV12-3 or TRBV12-4 to TRBJ2-2, with no clear D. Trimming took off 6 bases at V and 3 bases at J, with 11 bases between the two ends. This CDR3 contains 14 residues. The CDR3 bases are TGTGCCAGCAGCCCTGACACCTACACCGGGGAGCTGTTTTTT. This encodes CASSPDTYTGELFF.

This rearrangement joins TRBV20-1 to TRBJ1-1, with a possible D match to TRBD1 (5 bases). From germline, CDR1 is DFQATT and CDR2 SNEGSKA (reference sequence). V was cut by 0 bases and J by 7 bases, with 12 bases left in between. This CDR3 is built from 13 residues. CDR3 DNA: TGCAGTGCTAGAGATGGGCAGGGATTTGAAGCTTTCTTT. Translated, it gives CSARDGQGFEAFF.

On this clonotype itself: This may arise from a read error, as a much more abundant clone is one base away. The V call is TRBV7-9, the J call TRBJ2-7; possibly TRBD2 for D (5 bases). The germline CDR1 and CDR2 sequences are SEHNR and FQNEAQ (reference sequence). Between the trimmed V and J ends, which lost 4 bases and 3 bases, there was a span of 13 bases. The CDR3 covers 14 residues. In DNA form, the CDR3 reads TGTGCCAGCAGCTCGACGTGGAGGCTCTACGAGCAGTACTTC. Protein: CASSSTWRLYEQYF.

This clonotype appeared once. J is TRBJ2-3 and V is TRBV6-6; D may be TRBD2 (6 bases). Germline V gives CDR1 MNHNY, CDR2 SVGAGI (reference sequence). With 4 bases removed from V and 3 bases from J, the gap between germline ends came to 14 bases. The length of the CDR3 is 15 residues. The CDR3 DNA sequence: TGTGCCAGCAGTTTCTACGGGAGTGTGACAGATACGCAGTATTTT. Residues: CASSFYGSVTDTQYF.

This clonotype was found a few times. The J gene is TRBJ2-1, the V gene TRBV4-2; 14 nucleotides agree with TRBD2. The V and J ends lost 0 bases and 8 bases, in that order; junction bases with no gene match: 6. Germline V gene lookup returns CDR1 LGHNA and CDR2 YNFKEQ. This CDR3 spans 17 amino acids. The CDR3 region has the DNA TGTGCCAGCAGCCAAGATGGGACTAGCGGGAGCCGCGATGAGCAGTTCTTC. This encodes CASSQDGTSGSRDEQFF.

The chain uses TRBV7-9 and TRBJ2-3, with a weak D call TRBD2 (7 bases). From germline, CDR1 is SEHNR and CDR2 FQNEAQ (reference sequence). Between the trimmed V and J ends, which lost 5 bases and 8 bases, there was a span of 17 bases. This CDR3 is built from 14 residues. CDR3 amino acids: CASSPQGGGATQYF. The CDR3 DNA sequence: TGTGCCAGCAGCCCCCAGGGAGGGGGGGCTACGCAGTATTTT.

This clonotype has a handful of counts. This chain connects TRBV28 to TRBJ2-2; 11 bases are shared with TRBD2. The CDR3 is made up of 15 amino acids. CDR1 MDHEN and CDR2 SYDVKM come from the germline V gene. Trimming cost V 6 bases and J 2 bases; bases outside gene matches: 2. This CDR3 is CASRGLAVNTGELFF. In DNA form, the CDR3 reads TGTGCCAGCAGGGGACTAGCGGTAAACACCGGGGAGCTGTTTTTT.

The gene calls are TRBV12-3 or TRBV12-4 and TRBJ2-1; D unresolved. The CDR3 is 14 amino acids. V lost 4 bases and J lost 1, with 8 bases in between. In DNA, the CDR3 is TGTGCCAGCAGTTGGGGATTATCCTACAATGAGCAGTTCTTC. Translation gives CASSWGLSYNEQFF.

V is TRBV12-3 or TRBV12-4 and J is TRBJ2-3; no clear D gene. Trimming pared 5 bases from V and 4 bases from J, leaving 16 bases between. The CDR3 sequence is 15 residues long. The CDR3 coding sequence is TGTGCCAGCAGTGCCTACTCTGGGCCCGCAGATACGCAGTATTTT. It specifies CASSAYSGPADTQYF.

This clonotype has a handful of counts. This chain links TRBV28 with TRBJ1-2, with 7 bases matching TRBD1. The CDR3 runs 12 residues. Germline lookup yields CDR1 MDHEN and CDR2 SYDVKM. The V segment lost 8 bases and the J segment 7 bases; nucleotides outside the gene matches: 7. The CDR3 loop reads CASWGQFSGYTF. As DNA, the CDR3 is TGTGCCAGCTGGGGACAGTTTTCTGGCTACACCTTC.

A remark on this clonotype: The germline gene is not matched at one end of the junction; a read error may be the cause. The chain couples TRBV10-3 to TRBJ1-5; D remains unclear. CDR1 is ENHRY and CDR2 is SYGVKD in the germline V gene. CDR3 length equals 14 residues. The CDR3 region is CAISDGSLYQPQHF. DNA for the CDR3: TGTGCCATAAGTGATGGCAGCCTGTATCAGCCCCAGCATTTT.

This clonotype was seen a handful of times. The chain recombines TRBV29-1 with TRBJ2-7; the D is unclear. CDR3 size: 14 residues. Germline V gene sequence: CDR1 SQVTM, CDR2 ANQGSEA. V was pared by 6 bases and J by 0 bases, with 15 bases between. The CDR3 sequence: CSVARTVSSYEQYF. The CDR3 nucleotides read TGCAGCGTGGCCAGGACCGTAAGCTCCTACGAGCAGTACTTC.

The chain combines TRBV12-3 or TRBV12-4 with TRBJ2-1; 11 nucleotides align to TRBD2. V was clipped by 0 bases and J by 3 bases; unmatched bases: 7. This CDR3 spans 18 amino acids. This CDR3 is CASSLALPGLAVYNEQFF. CDR3 DNA sequence: TGTGCCAGCAGTTTAGCGCTACCGGGACTAGCGGTCTACAATGAGCAGTTCTTC.

This clonotype showed up just a few times. The chain is built from TRBV7-2 and TRBJ2-1; TRBD2 agrees at 8 bases. The CDR3 is 16 residues long. CDR1 is SGHTA and CDR2 is FQGNSA in the germline V gene. V lost 2 bases, J lost 4 bases, and 7 bases stayed unmatched. CDR3 in DNA: TGTGCCAGCAGCTTACACGGGAGGGCCGTTTACAATGAGCAGTTCTTC. Amino acid sequence: CASSLHGRAVYNEQFF.

J is TRBJ2-7 and V is TRBV18, with D perhaps TRBD1 (6 bases). V dropped 5 bases and J dropped 0 bases, with 17 bases sitting between them. The CDR3 consists of 16 residues. The germline V gene has CDR1 KGHSH and CDR2 LQKENI. The CDR3, as DNA: TGTGCCAGCTCATCCTATATAACAGGGAGCTCCTACGAGCAGTACTTC. Encoded protein: CASSSYITGSSYEQYF.

J is TRBJ1-1 and V is TRBV6-6, with D possibly matching TRBD1 (5 bases). The length of the CDR3 is 14 residues. CDR1 is MNHNY and CDR2 is SVGAGI in the germline V gene (reference sequence). V was pared by 7 bases and J by 10 bases, with 22 bases between. CDR3 protein: CASNRQATPGGAFF. In DNA form, the CDR3 reads TGTGCCAGCAACAGGCAAGCGACACCCGGGGGAGCTTTCTTT.

Only a few counts were recorded for this clonotype. The genes are TRBV29-1 and TRBJ2-1; 10 positions match TRBD2. V lost 3 bases to trimming and J lost 3 bases; unmatched junction nucleotides: 8. This CDR3 comprises 16 residues. Looked up from germline, CDR1 is SQVTM and CDR2 is ANQGSEA. CDR3 sequence reads: CSVEFSLAGVYNEQFF. The DNA of the CDR3 is TGCAGCGTTGAGTTCAGCCTAGCGGGAGTCTACAATGAGCAGTTCTTC.

This clonotype has just a few counts. This chain uses TRBV4-2 with TRBJ1-2; D is ambiguous. The V end was cut by 1 base, the J end by 6 bases, with 9 bases between. The CDR3 loop spans 13 amino acids. Germline loops: CDR1 LGHNA, CDR2 YNFKEQ. The CDR3 spells CASSQGLWDGYTF. CDR3 sequence (DNA): TGTGCCAGCAGCCAAGGACTTTGGGATGGCTACACCTTC.

V usage is TRBV3-1 and J usage is TRBJ2-5; D is ambiguous. CDR1 is LGHDT, CDR2 YNNKEL, per germline (reference sequence). The CDR3 is 17 amino acids. The CDR3 DNA follows: TGTACCGGCAGCCAAGAAAAGGTCAGGCATGAGCAAGAGACCCAGTACTTC. It translates to CTGSQEKVRHEQETQYF.

This chain joins TRBV29-1 and TRBJ2-1, with D uncertain. Germline lookup yields CDR1 SQVTM and CDR2 ANQGSEA. This CDR3 contains 12 residues. V lost 7 bases and J 6 bases, leaving 13 bases between the germline ends. The CDR3 is CSAWDRANEQFF. CDR3 bases: TGCAGCGCATGGGATAGGGCCAATGAGCAGTTCTTC.

This sequence joins TRBV2 and TRBJ2-2; no clear D gene. Germline CDR1 reads SNHLY; CDR2 reads FYNNEI. The CDR3 runs to 14 residues. The germline V and J ends were trimmed by 8 bases and 1 base, with 11 bases remaining between them. CDR3 region: CASAPGRNTGELFF. In nucleotides, the CDR3 is TGTGCCAGCGCACCTGGCCGGAACACCGGGGAGCTGTTTTTT.

The chain uses TRBV20-1 and TRBJ1-5; D is ambiguous. V dropped 2 bases and J dropped 7 bases, with 15 bases sitting between them. CDR1 is DFQATT and CDR2 is SNEGSKA in the germline V gene (reference sequence). This CDR3 contains 14 residues. CDR3 nucleotide sequence: TGCAGTGCTAGAAATGCCAACCGGGAGCAGCCCCAGCATTTT. It yields the protein CSARNANREQPQHF.